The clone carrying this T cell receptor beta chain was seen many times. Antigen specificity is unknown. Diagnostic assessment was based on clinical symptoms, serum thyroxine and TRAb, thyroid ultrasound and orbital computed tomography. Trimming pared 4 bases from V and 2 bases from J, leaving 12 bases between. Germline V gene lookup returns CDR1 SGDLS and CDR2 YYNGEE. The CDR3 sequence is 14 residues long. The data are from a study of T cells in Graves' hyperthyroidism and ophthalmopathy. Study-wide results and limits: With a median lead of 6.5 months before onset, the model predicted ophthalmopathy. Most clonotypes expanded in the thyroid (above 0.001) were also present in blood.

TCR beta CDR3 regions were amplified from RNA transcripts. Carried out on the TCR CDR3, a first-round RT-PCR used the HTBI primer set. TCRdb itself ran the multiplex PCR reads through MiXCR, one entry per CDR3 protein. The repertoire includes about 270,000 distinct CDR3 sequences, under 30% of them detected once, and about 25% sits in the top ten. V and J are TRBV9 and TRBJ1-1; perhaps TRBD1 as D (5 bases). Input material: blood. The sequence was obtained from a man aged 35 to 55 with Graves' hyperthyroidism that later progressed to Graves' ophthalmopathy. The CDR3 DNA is TGTGCCAGCAGCTCAGACAGTTACAACACTGAAGCTTTCTTT. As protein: CASSSDSYNTEAFF. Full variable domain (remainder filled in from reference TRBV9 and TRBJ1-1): DSGVTQTPKHLITATGQRVTLRCSPRSGDLSVYWYQQSLDQGLQFLIQYYNGEERAKGNILERFSAQQFPDLHSELNLSSLELGDSALYFCASSSDSYNTEAFFGQGTRLTVV.